This T cell receptor beta chain was captured in a study of CD8+ T cells in alopecia areata. Described treatment: oral pan-JAK inhibitor, 5-10 mg twice daily. About this clone: The antigen is undetermined.

Regarding the study as a whole: Many of the expanded lesional clones endured in scalp and blood while on tofacitinib.

Once RNA had been extracted, it was reverse transcribed into cDNA to act as the sequencing template. The table came from immunoSEQ multiplex PCR; TCRdb's copy has only in-frame clones and leaves some out. The table lists about 190,000 clones, 45% to 65% of them singletons. This CDR3 has 14 residues. Germline loops: CDR1 LNHNV, CDR2 YYDKDF (reference sequence). Trimming cost V 3 bases and J 4 bases; bases outside gene matches: 3. The rearrangement uses TRBV15 and TRBJ2-3, with 8 nucleotides matching TRBD1. This TCR was sampled from a human donor with alopecia areata. The material sequenced was CD4+ T cells sorted from blood, taken at week 4, from a patient treated with tofacitinib. CDR3 nucleotide sequence: TGTGCCACCAGCAGGGGACAGGACGCAGATACGCAGTATTTT. Its protein is CATSRGQDADTQYF.